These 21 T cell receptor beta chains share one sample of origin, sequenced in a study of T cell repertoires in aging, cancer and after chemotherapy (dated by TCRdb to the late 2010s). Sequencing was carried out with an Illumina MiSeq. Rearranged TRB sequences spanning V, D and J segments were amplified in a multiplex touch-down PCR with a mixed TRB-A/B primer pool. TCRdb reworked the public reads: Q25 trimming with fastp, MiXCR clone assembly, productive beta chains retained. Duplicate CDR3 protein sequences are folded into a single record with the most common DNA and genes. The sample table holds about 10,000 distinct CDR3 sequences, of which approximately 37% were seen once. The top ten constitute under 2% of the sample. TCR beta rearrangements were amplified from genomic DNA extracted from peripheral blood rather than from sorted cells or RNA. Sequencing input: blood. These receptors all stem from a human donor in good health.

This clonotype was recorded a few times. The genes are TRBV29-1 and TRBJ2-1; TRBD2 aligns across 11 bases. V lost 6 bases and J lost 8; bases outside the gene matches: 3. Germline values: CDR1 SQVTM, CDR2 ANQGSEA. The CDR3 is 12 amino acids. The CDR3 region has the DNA TGCAGCGTGAGACTAGCGGGGCATGAGCAGTTCTTC. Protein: CSVRLAGHEQFF.

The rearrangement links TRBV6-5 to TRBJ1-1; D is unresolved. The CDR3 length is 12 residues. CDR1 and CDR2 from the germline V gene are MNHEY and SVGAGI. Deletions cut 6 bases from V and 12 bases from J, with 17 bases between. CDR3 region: CASSGAIGQTFF. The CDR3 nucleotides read TGTGCCAGCAGCGGAGCTATTGGGCAGACTTTCTTT.

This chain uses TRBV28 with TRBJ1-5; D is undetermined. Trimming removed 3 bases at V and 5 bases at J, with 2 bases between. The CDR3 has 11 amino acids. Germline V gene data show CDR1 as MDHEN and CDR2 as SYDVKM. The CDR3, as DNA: TGTGCCAGCAGTTTCGATCAGCCCCAGCATTTT. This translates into CASSFDQPQHF. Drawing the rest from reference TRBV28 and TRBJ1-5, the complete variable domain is DVKVTQSSRYLVKRTGEKVFLECVQDMDHENMFWYRQDPGLGLRLIYFSYDVKMKEKGDIPEGYSVSREKKERFSLILESASTNQTSMYLCASSFDQPQHFGDGTRLSIL.

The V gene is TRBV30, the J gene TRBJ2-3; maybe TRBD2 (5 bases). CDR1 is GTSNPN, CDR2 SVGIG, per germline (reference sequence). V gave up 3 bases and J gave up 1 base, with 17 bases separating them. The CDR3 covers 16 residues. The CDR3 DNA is TGTGCCTGGAGCCCGGGTAGGCTAGCCCGCACAGATACGCAGTATTTT. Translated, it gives CAWSPGRLARTDTQYF.

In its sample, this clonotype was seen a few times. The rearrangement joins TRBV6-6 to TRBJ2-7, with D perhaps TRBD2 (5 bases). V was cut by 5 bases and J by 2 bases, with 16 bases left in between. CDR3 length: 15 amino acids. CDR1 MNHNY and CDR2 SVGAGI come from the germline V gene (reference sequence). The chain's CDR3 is CASSLEPGNPYEQYV. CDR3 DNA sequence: TGTGCCAGCAGTCTTGAACCGGGAAACCCCTACGAGCAGTACGTC.

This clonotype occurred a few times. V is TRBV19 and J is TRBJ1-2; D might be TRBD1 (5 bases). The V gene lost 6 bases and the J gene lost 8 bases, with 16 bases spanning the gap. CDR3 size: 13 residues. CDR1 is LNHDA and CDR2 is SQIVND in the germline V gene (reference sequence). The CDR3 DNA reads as TGTGCCAGTAGCCGAAACCCGGGGGTCGGCTACACCTTC. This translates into CASSRNPGVGYTF.

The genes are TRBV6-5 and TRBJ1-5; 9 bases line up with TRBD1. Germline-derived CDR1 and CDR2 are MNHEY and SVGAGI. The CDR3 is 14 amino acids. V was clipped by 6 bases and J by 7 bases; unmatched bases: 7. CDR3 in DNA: TGTGCCAGCAGGGCCGGGACAGGGTTGCAGCCCCAGCATTTT. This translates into CASRAGTGLQPQHF.

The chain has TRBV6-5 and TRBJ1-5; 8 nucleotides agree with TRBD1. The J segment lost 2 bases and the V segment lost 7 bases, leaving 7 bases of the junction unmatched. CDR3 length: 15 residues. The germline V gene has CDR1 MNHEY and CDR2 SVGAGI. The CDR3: CASMYGTGGNQPQHF. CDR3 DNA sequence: TGTGCCAGCATGTACGGGACAGGAGGCAATCAGCCCCAGCATTTT.

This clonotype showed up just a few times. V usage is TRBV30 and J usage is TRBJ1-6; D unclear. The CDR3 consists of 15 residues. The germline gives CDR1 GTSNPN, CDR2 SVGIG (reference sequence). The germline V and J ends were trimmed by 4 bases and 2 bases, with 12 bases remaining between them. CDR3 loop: CAWTAQQTYNSPLHF. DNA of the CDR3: TGTGCCTGGACAGCCCAACAAACCTATAATTCACCCCTCCACTTT.

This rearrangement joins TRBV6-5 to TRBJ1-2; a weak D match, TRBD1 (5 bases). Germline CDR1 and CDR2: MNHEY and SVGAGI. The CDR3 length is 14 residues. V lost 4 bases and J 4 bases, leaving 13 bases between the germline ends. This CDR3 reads CASSSFQGSYGYTF. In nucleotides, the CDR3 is TGTGCCAGCAGTTCGTTCCAGGGATCCTATGGCTACACCTTC.

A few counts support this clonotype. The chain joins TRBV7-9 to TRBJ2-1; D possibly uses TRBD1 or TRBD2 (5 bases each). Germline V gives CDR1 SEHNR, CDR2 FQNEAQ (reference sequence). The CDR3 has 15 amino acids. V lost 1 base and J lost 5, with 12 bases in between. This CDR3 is CASSLDGAPNNEQFF. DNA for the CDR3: TGTGCCAGCAGCTTAGACGGGGCGCCCAACAATGAGCAGTTCTTC.

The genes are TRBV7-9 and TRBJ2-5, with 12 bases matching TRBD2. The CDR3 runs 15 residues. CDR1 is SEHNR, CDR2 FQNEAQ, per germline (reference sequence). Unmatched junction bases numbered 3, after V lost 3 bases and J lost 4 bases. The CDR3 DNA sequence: TGTGCCAGCAGCTTGACTAGCGGGGGACCAGAGACCCAGTACTTC. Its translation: CASSLTSGGPETQYF.

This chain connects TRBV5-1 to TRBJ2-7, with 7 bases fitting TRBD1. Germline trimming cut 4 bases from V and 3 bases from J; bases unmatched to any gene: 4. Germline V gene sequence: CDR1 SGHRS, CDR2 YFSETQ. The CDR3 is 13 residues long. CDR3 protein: CASSRDSIYEQYF. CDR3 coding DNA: TGCGCCAGCAGCCGGGACAGTATCTACGAGCAGTACTTC.

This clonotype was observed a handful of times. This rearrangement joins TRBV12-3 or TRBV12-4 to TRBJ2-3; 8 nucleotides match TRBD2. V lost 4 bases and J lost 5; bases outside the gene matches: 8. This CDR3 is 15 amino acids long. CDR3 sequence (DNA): TGTGCCAGCAGTTCCCCAAGCGGGGGAAGAGATACGCAGTATTTT. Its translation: CASSSPSGGRDTQYF.

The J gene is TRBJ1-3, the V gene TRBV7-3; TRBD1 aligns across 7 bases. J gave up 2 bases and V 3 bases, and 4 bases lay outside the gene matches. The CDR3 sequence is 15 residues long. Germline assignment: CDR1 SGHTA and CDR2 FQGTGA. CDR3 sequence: CASSFRGGTGNTIYF. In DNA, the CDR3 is TGTGCCAGCAGCTTCCGAGGGGGCACTGGAAACACCATATATTTT.

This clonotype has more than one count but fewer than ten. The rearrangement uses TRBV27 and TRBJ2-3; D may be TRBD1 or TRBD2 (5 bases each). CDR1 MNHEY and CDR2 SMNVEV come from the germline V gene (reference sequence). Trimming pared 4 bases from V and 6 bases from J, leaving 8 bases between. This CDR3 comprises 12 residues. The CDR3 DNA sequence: TGTGCCAGCAGTTCCCGGGGCGATACGCAGTATTTT. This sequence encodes CASSSRGDTQYF.

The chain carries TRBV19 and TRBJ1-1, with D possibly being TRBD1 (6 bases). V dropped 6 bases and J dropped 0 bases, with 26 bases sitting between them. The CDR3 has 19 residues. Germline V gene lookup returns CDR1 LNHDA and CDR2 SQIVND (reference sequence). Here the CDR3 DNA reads TGTGCCAGTAGCCCCTTGGGAACAGGGTGGGGTTACATGAACACTGAAGCTTTCTTT. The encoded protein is CASSPLGTGWGYMNTEAFF.

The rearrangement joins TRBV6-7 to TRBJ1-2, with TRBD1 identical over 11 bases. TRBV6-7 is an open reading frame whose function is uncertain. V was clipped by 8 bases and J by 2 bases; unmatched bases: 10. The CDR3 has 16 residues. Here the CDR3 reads CASYSFGQGANYGYTF. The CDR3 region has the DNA TGTGCCAGCTACAGCTTCGGACAGGGGGCGAACTATGGCTACACCTTC.

The CDR3 DNA sequence: TGTGCCAGCAGCTACTGGCGGGGGTTGGCACCCCTCCACTTT. The encoded protein is CASSYWRGLAPLHF. The chain joins TRBV5-6 to TRBJ1-6; maybe TRBD1 (5 bases). The CDR3 covers 14 residues. Trimming stripped 3 bases from V and 11 bases from J, with 15 bases between. From germline, CDR1 is SGHDT and CDR2 YYEEEE.

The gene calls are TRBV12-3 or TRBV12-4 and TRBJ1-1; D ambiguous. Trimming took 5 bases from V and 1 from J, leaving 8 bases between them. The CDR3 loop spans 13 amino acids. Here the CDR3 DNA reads TGTGCCAGCAGTCCATGGGCGAACACTGAAGCTTTCTTT. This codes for CASSPWANTEAFF.

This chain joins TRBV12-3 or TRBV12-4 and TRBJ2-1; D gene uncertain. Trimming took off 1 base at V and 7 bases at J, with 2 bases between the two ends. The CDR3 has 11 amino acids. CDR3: CASSLENEQFF. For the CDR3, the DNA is TGTGCCAGCAGTTTAGAGAATGAGCAGTTCTTC.